Presented here are 9 T cell receptor beta chains from one specimen sequenced in a study of blood T cell repertoires in COVID-19. Clones were sequenced by immunoSEQ multiplex PCR, and TCRdb holds only the in-frame ones, with some missing. The table has tens of thousands of clones, roughly 70% seen once. Source material: peripheral blood. The receptors shown here come from a woman in her 70s with acute or convalescent COVID-19.

This clone was seen ten or more times. The V gene is TRBV6-5, the J gene TRBJ2-7; 8 bases agree with TRBD1. Germline V CDR1 and CDR2: MNHEY, SVGAGI. There are 15 residues in the CDR3. Germline trimming cut 6 bases from V and 5 bases from J; bases unmatched to any gene: 12. The chain's CDR3 is CASRRRPTGVHEQYV. The CDR3 DNA reads TGTGCCAGCAGACGACGGCCGACAGGGGTCCACGAGCAGTACGTC.

V is TRBV5-1 and J is TRBJ2-7; tentatively, D is TRBD1 (5 bases). The V end was cut by 6 bases, the J end by 4 bases, with 20 bases between. CDR1 SGHRS and CDR2 YFSETQ come from the germline V gene. CDR3 size: 15 residues. As DNA, the CDR3 is TGCGCCAGCAACTCTGGACACGGGTCCGTATACGAGCAGTACTTC. Translated: CASNSGHGSVYEQYF.

The rearrangement uses TRBV4-2 and TRBJ2-2, with 7 nucleotides matching TRBD2. The CDR3 consists of 15 residues. V shed 0 bases, J shed 6 bases, and the junction held 4 bases outside the gene matches. Germline V CDR1 and CDR2: LGHNA, YNFKEQ. CDR3 sequence: CASSQDPGGAGELFF. The DNA of the CDR3 is TGTGCCAGCAGCCAAGACCCTGGGGGGGCCGGGGAGCTGTTTTTT.

In DNA form, the CDR3 reads TGCGCCAGCGGGACTAGCGGGGGACAAGAGACCCAGTACTTC. It yields the protein CASGTSGGQETQYF. This chain connects TRBV5-1 to TRBJ2-5, with 14 nucleotides matching TRBD2. CDR3 length equals 14 residues. CDR1 SGHRS and CDR2 YFSETQ come from the germline V gene. J gave up 2 bases and V 7 bases, and 1 base lay outside the gene matches.

The chain couples TRBV4-2 to TRBJ1-3; D is unresolved. Deletions cut 0 bases from V and 0 bases from J, with 6 bases between. The CDR3 covers 15 residues. Germline values: CDR1 LGHNA, CDR2 YNFKEQ. The CDR3 DNA sequence: TGTGCCAGCAGCCAAGATTCTAACTCTGGAAACACCATATATTTT. This encodes CASSQDSNSGNTIYF.

This CDR3 is CASSLVTGGLYSETQYF. In DNA, the CDR3 is TGTGCCAGCAGCTTAGTAACAGGGGGACTTTATTCGGAGACCCAGTACTTC. The V and J genes are TRBV7-6 and TRBJ2-5; 8 nucleotides line up with TRBD1. The CDR3 extends over 17 amino acids. V shed 1 base and J 5 bases; nucleotides not matched to a gene: 12. CDR1 and CDR2 (germline): SGHVS, FNYEAQ.

The chain couples TRBV5-5 to TRBJ1-2, with no clear D. CDR1 is SGHKS and CDR2 is YYEKEE in the germline V gene (reference sequence). The germline V and J ends were trimmed by 5 bases and 2 bases, with 13 bases remaining between them. The CDR3 loop spans 14 amino acids. CDR3 sequence (DNA): TGTGCCAGCAGTAGACCCGGGGTGAACTATGGCTACACCTTC. Translation gives CASSRPGVNYGYTF.

The sample holds one count of this clone. The rearrangement links TRBV12-3 or TRBV12-4 to TRBJ1-1, with D perhaps matching TRBD1 (6 bases). V dropped 5 bases and J dropped 3 bases, with 10 bases sitting between them. There are 13 residues in the CDR3. The CDR3 loop reads CASSKQGYTEAFF. CDR3 DNA: TGTGCCAGCAGTAAACAGGGATACACTGAAGCTTTCTTT.

The chain is built from TRBV5-6 and TRBJ1-5, with D uncertain. CDR3 size: 13 residues. V shed 7 bases and J shed 2 bases, with 10 bases lying between them. The germline gives CDR1 SGHDT, CDR2 YYEEEE. This CDR3 reads CASGRGGNQPQHF. CDR3 DNA sequence: TGTGCCAGCGGTCGAGGCGGCAATCAGCCCCAGCATTTT.